These 9 T cell receptor beta chains share one sample of origin, sequenced in a study of cytomegalovirus exposure and HLA in healthy donors. The study ran its PCR with 60 Vbeta and 13 Jbeta primers. Clones were read by immunoSEQ multiplex PCR, and TCRdb kept only the in-frame ones, dropping some. There are approximately 51,000 clones in the sample, with about 24% held by the top ten. The sequenced sample consisted of PBMCs. The receptors were sampled from a middle-aged man in good health and CMV-seropositive.

The V call is TRBV9, the J call TRBJ2-1, with D unclear. Germline V gene sequence: CDR1 SGDLS, CDR2 YYNGEE. The CDR3 is 16 residues long. V was shortened by 6 bases and J by 0 bases, with 16 bases between the two germline ends. As DNA, the CDR3 is TGTGCCAGCACCCTCCGCCCTACGAGCTCCTACAATGAGCAGTTCTTC. Its translation: CASTLRPTSSYNEQFF.

The chain has TRBV7-9 and TRBJ2-7; 11 nucleotides line up with TRBD2. From germline, CDR1 is SEHNR and CDR2 FQNEAQ (reference sequence). CDR3 length: 13 residues. The J segment lost 9 bases and the V segment lost 4 bases, leaving 5 bases of the junction unmatched. The CDR3 sequence: CASSSLAGGRQYF. The CDR3 nucleotides read TGTGCCAGCAGCTCCTTAGCGGGAGGGAGGCAGTACTTC.

The chain carries TRBV4-2 and TRBJ2-7, with 9 positions matching TRBD2. The CDR3 consists of 15 residues. Germline CDR1 reads LGHNA; CDR2 reads YNFKEQ. Trimming cost V 4 bases and J 3 bases; bases outside gene matches: 7. The CDR3 spells CASSPGASGDYEQYF. As DNA, the CDR3 is TGTGCCAGCAGCCCAGGTGCTAGCGGGGACTACGAGCAGTACTTC.

The V and J genes are TRBV10-3 and TRBJ1-1; weak D call: TRBD1 (6 bases). The CDR3 loop spans 16 amino acids. The germline V and J ends were trimmed by 3 bases and 3 bases, with 17 bases remaining between them. CDR1 is ENHRY and CDR2 is SYGVKD in the germline V gene. CDR3 sequence (DNA): TGTGCCATCAGTGACTCGAGGGGAGGGGGGGACACTGAAGCTTTCTTT. Translated: CAISDSRGGGDTEAFF.

The gene calls are TRBV5-1 and TRBJ2-7, with D possibly being TRBD2 (5 bases). The V end lost 4 bases, the J end lost 4 bases, and 12 bases lay between the germline ends. The CDR3 has 13 amino acids. From germline, CDR1 is SGHRS and CDR2 YFSETQ. The CDR3 coding sequence is TGCGCCAGCAGCGGGAGCCCGGGTTACGAGCAGTACTTC. Translating gives CASSGSPGYEQYF.

CDR3 loop: CASSLPGQEKETQYF. The CDR3 DNA reads TGTGCCAGCAGTTTACCGGGACAGGAGAAAGAGACCCAGTACTTC. The chain links TRBV28 to TRBJ2-5; 8 bases match TRBD1. The V gene's germline CDR1 is MDHEN and CDR2 SYDVKM. V was clipped by 2 bases and J by 3 bases; unmatched bases: 5. The CDR3 is 15 amino acids. Filled out from reference TRBV28 and TRBJ2-5, the complete variable domain reads DVKVTQSSRYLVKRTGEKVFLECVQDMDHENMFWYRQDPGLGLRLIYFSYDVKMKEKGDIPEGYSVSREKKERFSLILESASTNQTSMYLCASSLPGQEKETQYFGPGTRLLVL.

The chain recombines TRBV27 with TRBJ2-1, with TRBD1 matching 10 bases. The CDR3 sequence is 17 residues long. CDR1 is MNHEY, CDR2 SMNVEV, per germline (reference sequence). The V gene end was trimmed by 4 bases and the J gene end by 5 bases; junction bases not matched to a gene: 11. The CDR3 DNA sequence: TGTGCCAGCAGTTCCCCCGGGACAGGGGCCGGGAACAATGAGCAGTTCTTC. It is translated as CASSSPGTGAGNNEQFF.

The rearrangement joins TRBV29-1 to TRBJ2-1, with D tentatively TRBD1 (5 bases). CDR1 SQVTM and CDR2 ANQGSEA come from the germline V gene. The CDR3 has 12 amino acids. V lost 4 bases and J 4 bases, leaving 8 bases between the germline ends. The CDR3 region is CSVVRQYNEQFF. In DNA form, the CDR3 reads TGCAGCGTTGTTAGACAGTACAATGAGCAGTTCTTC.

V and J are TRBV6-5 and TRBJ2-3; TRBD2 aligns across 9 bases. The germline gives CDR1 MNHEY, CDR2 SVGAGI. The CDR3 totals 15 residues. With 5 bases clipped from V and 6 bases from J, the junction kept 9 bases outside the gene matches. The chain's CDR3 is CASSRASGMGDTQYF. The CDR3 region has the DNA TGTGCCAGCAGTCGGGCTAGCGGGATGGGTGATACGCAGTATTTT.